The subject of this entry is one T cell receptor (beta chain). Its cognate antigen is unknown. The sample is drawn from a study of T cell repertoires in cytomegalovirus infection. About the study: It can be stated that public TCR beta signatures indicated CMV infection as well as a matching HLA type. Points from the study as a whole: HLA-C-restricted CMV clonotypes gave the most frequent clonotype in two of eight donors. Using cumulative public TCR beta family frequency, the authors identified those who carried CMV together with the relevant HLA.

Germline assignment: CDR1 SGHVS and CDR2 FNYEAQ. V lost 6 bases and J lost 2; bases outside the gene matches: 6. This CDR3 has 14 amino acids. TCRdb itself ran the reads through MiXCR, one entry per CDR3 protein. This sample carries 650,000 to 900,000 distinct CDR3 sequences, approximately 29% of them seen once, and the ten largest clones take over 10%. Here the sequenced sample was cultured CD8+ T cells from PBMCs, taken from culture after CMV antigen stimulation. The chain combines TRBV7-6 with TRBJ2-5, with 7 positions matching TRBD2. The receptor was isolated from a human donor in good health (CMV status not recorded). Some clones in this sample may be carry-over from other donors' samples. The CDR3 is CASSRGEFQETQYF. Here the CDR3 DNA reads TGTGCCAGCAGTCGGGGGGAGTTTCAAGAGACCCAGTACTTC.